Each of the 32 T cell receptor beta chains below was sequenced from the same sample in a study of blood T cell repertoires in COVID-19. The data were produced by immunoSEQ multiplex PCR, yet TCRdb's version contains in-frame clones alone and is incomplete. The sample lists 270,000 or so clones, about four fifths occurring once. The sample comprised peripheral blood. Receptors originate from a young woman with acute or convalescent COVID-19.

In DNA, the CDR3 is TGTGCCAGCTCACCGCCCAGGGAAGGCCGGGCTGAAGCTTTCTTT. Encoded protein: CASSPPREGRAEAFF. The chain carries TRBV18 and TRBJ1-1; the D gene is possibly TRBD1 (5 bases). This CDR3 contains 15 residues. The ends were cut back, 3 bases at V and 6 bases at J, with 17 bases in the middle. Germline CDR1 KGHSH, CDR2 LQKENI.

The count of this clone is one. The chain is built from TRBV4-3 and TRBJ2-7; D uncertain. CDR1 and CDR2 (germline): LGHNA, YSLEER. V was shortened by 0 bases and J by 2 bases, with 11 bases between the two germline ends. The CDR3 consists of 15 residues. CDR3 sequence (DNA): TGCGCCAGCAGCCAAGATAAACTTCTTACCTACGAGCAGTACTTC. Encoded protein: CASSQDKLLTYEQYF.

This clone was counted at least ten times. The V gene is TRBV30, the J gene TRBJ2-1; 8 positions match TRBD2. After removal of 3 bases from V and 10 bases from J, the junction contained 8 bases not matched to a gene. There are 13 residues in the CDR3. In germline, CDR1 is GTSNPN, CDR2 SVGIG (reference sequence). This chain's CDR3 is CAWRFGAGVEQFF. The CDR3 DNA follows: TGTGCCTGGAGATTCGGAGCGGGAGTCGAGCAGTTCTTC.

This clone was seen just once. V is TRBV5-6 and J is TRBJ2-2; 7 bases match TRBD1. The V segment lost 3 bases and the J segment 6 bases; nucleotides outside the gene matches: 8. Germline V gene data show CDR1 as SGHDT and CDR2 as YYEEEE. CDR3 size: 15 residues. The CDR3 nucleotides read TGTGCCAGCAGCTCACAGGGGATGTGGGCCGGGGAGCTGTTTTTT. As protein: CASSSQGMWAGELFF.

This chain links TRBV19 with TRBJ1-2, with 8 nucleotides matching TRBD1. This CDR3 spans 16 amino acids. The trim removed 3 bases at V and 2 bases at J, leaving 8 bases unmatched. In germline, CDR1 is LNHDA, CDR2 SQIVND (reference sequence). This CDR3 is CASSIPEGQGNYGYTF. The CDR3 DNA reads as TGTGCCAGTAGTATTCCGGAAGGACAGGGCAACTATGGCTACACCTTC.

This chain links TRBV4-3 with TRBJ1-2; no clear D. V was pared by 0 bases and J by 8 bases, with 19 bases between. Germline V gives CDR1 LGHNA, CDR2 YSLEER. The CDR3 is made up of 16 amino acids. The CDR3 coding sequence is TGCGCCAGCAGCCAAGAGTACCCCTTGAGTACGAGGGGCTACACCTTC. It codes for CASSQEYPLSTRGYTF.

The chain couples TRBV29-1 to TRBJ1-1; D possibly corresponds to TRBD1 (5 bases). Germline loops: CDR1 SQVTM, CDR2 ANQGSEA. Trimming shortened V by 4 bases and J by 7 bases, and 13 bases separated the two germline ends. The CDR3 consists of 12 residues. CDR3 residues: CSVVRGFDEAFF. The CDR3 DNA follows: TGCAGCGTTGTTCGGGGGTTTGATGAAGCTTTCTTT.

This clone was observed a few times. This chain connects TRBV29-1 to TRBJ1-1, with TRBD1 as a possible D gene (5 bases). V was pared by 4 bases and J by 3 bases, with 18 bases between. The CDR3 runs 15 residues. Per germline, CDR1 SQVTM and CDR2 ANQGSEA. This CDR3 reads CSVAGPGGWDTEAFF. Here the CDR3 DNA reads TGCAGCGTTGCGGGGCCGGGGGGTTGGGACACTGAAGCTTTCTTT. Using reference TRBV29-1 and TRBJ1-1 for the parts outside the CDR3, the full variable domain is SAVISQKPSRDICQRGTSLTIQCQVDSQVTMMFWYRQQPGQSLTLIATANQGSEATYESGFVIDKFPISRPNLTFSTLTVSNMSPEDSSIYLCSVAGPGGWDTEAFFGQGTRLTVV.

V usage is TRBV18 and J usage is TRBJ2-1; 8 bases agree with TRBD2. This CDR3 has 18 amino acids. V dropped 0 bases and J dropped 4; count of bases not matched to a gene: 11. The germline V gene encodes CDR1 KGHSH and CDR2 LQKENI. This chain's CDR3 is CASSPPLFEREHYNEQFF. In nucleotides, the CDR3 is TGTGCCAGCTCACCACCGTTATTTGAGCGGGAGCATTACAATGAGCAGTTCTTC.

This clone was seen a single time. V is TRBV4-3 and J is TRBJ2-7; weak D call: TRBD1 (5 bases). The length of the CDR3 is 13 residues. The germline V gene has CDR1 LGHNA and CDR2 YSLEER. Trimming took off 4 bases at V and 4 bases at J, with 11 bases between the two ends. As DNA, the CDR3 is TGCGCCAGCAGCCGGACACATTTTTACGAGCAGTACTTC. As protein: CASSRTHFYEQYF.

The CDR3 reads CASSQEVQGGGNTIYF. The DNA of the CDR3 is TGTGCCAGCAGCCAAGAGGTCCAAGGAGGAGGAAACACCATATATTTT. This rearrangement joins TRBV4-2 to TRBJ1-3; D is unresolved. Trimming shortened V by 0 bases and J by 4 bases, and 13 bases separated the two germline ends. This CDR3 contains 16 residues. CDR1 and CDR2 from the germline V gene are LGHNA and YNFKEQ.

V gene TRBV11-2 combines with J gene TRBJ1-1; D perhaps matches TRBD1 (6 bases). The germline V gene has CDR1 SGHAT and CDR2 FQNNGV. Trimming cost V 5 bases and J 0 bases, with 10 bases left between them. CDR3 size: 14 residues. CDR3 residues: CASSPDRLNTEAFF. In DNA, the CDR3 is TGTGCCAGCAGCCCAGACAGGTTGAACACTGAAGCTTTCTTT. Based on the CDR3 plus reference TRBV11-2 and TRBJ1-1, the full variable domain is EAGVAQSPRYKIIEKRQSVAFWCNPISGHATLYWYQQILGQGPKLLIQFQNNGVVDDSQLPKDRFSAERLKGVDSTLKIQPAKLEDSAVYLCASSPDRLNTEAFFGQGTRLTVV.

The chain links TRBV30 to TRBJ1-5; TRBD1 might be the D (5 bases). The germline CDR1 and CDR2 sequences are GTSNPN and SVGIG (reference sequence). There are 15 residues in the CDR3. The ends were cut back, 0 bases at V and 5 bases at J, with 14 bases in the middle. In DNA form, the CDR3 reads TGTGCCTGGAGTGTCTCCGGGGGAAGGTATCAGCCCCAGCATTTT. This encodes CAWSVSGGRYQPQHF.

The V and J genes are TRBV18 and TRBJ1-1; D is possibly TRBD1 (6 bases). The CDR3 runs to 15 residues. V lost 2 bases, J lost 2 bases, and 12 bases lay in between. The germline gives CDR1 KGHSH, CDR2 LQKENI. The CDR3 loop reads CASSPFTTGNTEAFF. The CDR3 DNA is TGTGCCAGCTCACCATTTACGACAGGTAACACTGAAGCTTTCTTT.

The chain carries TRBV27 and TRBJ2-3; tentative D call: TRBD2 (7 bases). The CDR3 extends over 17 amino acids. CDR1 is MNHEY and CDR2 is SMNVEV in the germline V gene (reference sequence). Trimming pared 5 bases from V and 3 bases from J, leaving 21 bases between. The CDR3 DNA reads TGTGCCAGCAGTATCCGAGGGGGGGCGGGAAGGACAGATACGCAGTATTTT. The encoded protein is CASSIRGGAGRTDTQYF.

V and J are TRBV16 and TRBJ1-5; 11 bases align to TRBD1. V trimming: 5 bases; J trimming: 6 bases; junction bases outside the gene matches: 6. CDR3 length equals 15 residues. The V gene's germline CDR1 is KGHSY and CDR2 FQNENV. In nucleotides, the CDR3 is TGTGCCAGCAGCACGGCGGGACAGGGGGGTCAGCCCCAGCATTTT. As protein: CASSTAGQGGQPQHF.

A few counts support this clone. The CDR3 reads CASYAGTGSTDTQYF. The CDR3 DNA follows: TGTGCCAGCTATGCCGGGACAGGGTCCACAGATACGCAGTATTTT. The chain is built from TRBV2 and TRBJ2-3; 9 bases are shared with TRBD1. V shed 8 bases, J shed 2 bases, and the junction held 8 bases outside the gene matches. The CDR3 runs to 15 residues. Germline V lookup: CDR1 SNHLY, CDR2 FYNNEI.

The rearrangement uses TRBV2 and TRBJ1-5; 7 bases align to TRBD1. The CDR3 is made up of 15 amino acids. Per germline, CDR1 SNHLY and CDR2 FYNNEI. After removal of 7 bases from V and 0 bases from J, the junction contained 6 bases not matched to a gene. The chain's CDR3 is CASTPGTDSNQPQHF. DNA of the CDR3: TGTGCCAGCACTCCGGGGACAGATAGCAATCAGCCCCAGCATTTT.

This clone showed up just once. The rearrangement joins TRBV5-6 to TRBJ2-2, with D maybe TRBD2 (6 bases). Germline V gene data show CDR1 as SGHDT and CDR2 as YYEEEE. With 0 bases removed from V and 7 bases from J, the gap between germline ends came to 16 bases. This CDR3 region has 16 residues. CDR3: CASSLDLEGRIGELFF. DNA for the CDR3: TGTGCCAGCAGCTTGGATCTGGAGGGCCGTATCGGGGAGCTGTTTTTT.

This clone has only a few counts. The V call is TRBV7-8, the J call TRBJ1-1; 11 bases align to TRBD1. CDR3 length: 15 residues. The V and J ends lost 5 bases and 0 bases, in that order; junction bases with no gene match: 2. Germline V gene data show CDR1 as SGHVS and CDR2 as FQNEAQ. The CDR3 is CASSRDRGMNTEAFF. CDR3 in DNA: TGTGCCAGCAGCCGGGACAGGGGGATGAACACTGAAGCTTTCTTT.

The CDR3 coding sequence is TGTGCCAGCAGTTTAGGAGAACTTGAGCAGTACTTC. The encoded protein is CASSLGELEQYF. The genes are TRBV12-3 or TRBV12-4 and TRBJ2-7, with D unclear. Trimming took 1 base from V and 7 from J, leaving 8 bases between them. CDR3 length equals 12 residues.

This sequence joins TRBV6-5 and TRBJ1-1; possibly TRBD1 for D (5 bases). Trimming removed 6 bases at V and 3 bases at J, with 14 bases between. CDR3 length: 14 residues. Germline V gene data show CDR1 as MNHEY and CDR2 as SVGAGI. CDR3: CASSVQGGDTEAFF. The CDR3 coding sequence is TGTGCCAGCAGCGTCCAGGGTGGGGACACTGAAGCTTTCTTT.

The chain combines TRBV25-1 with TRBJ1-6; 10 positions agree with TRBD1. Germline-derived CDR1 and CDR2 are MGHDK and SYGVNS. CDR3 size: 17 residues. With 7 bases clipped from V and 5 bases from J, the junction kept 11 bases outside the gene matches. The CDR3 loop is CASMGFAGTGDNSPLHF. Written as DNA, the CDR3 is TGTGCCAGCATGGGTTTTGCGGGGACAGGGGATAATTCACCCCTCCACTTT.

V usage is TRBV18 and J usage is TRBJ2-7, with D possibly being TRBD2 (7 bases). Trimming shortened V by 5 bases and J by 4 bases, and 24 bases separated the two germline ends. The V gene's germline CDR1 is KGHSH and CDR2 LQKENI. The CDR3 consists of 17 residues. CDR3 DNA: TGTGCCAGCTCAAGTTTTGTGGGGGCTAGCGGAGAGTACGAGCAGTACTTC. It specifies CASSSFVGASGEYEQYF.

The V and J genes are TRBV7-9 and TRBJ2-7, with TRBD1 identical over 9 bases. The CDR3 runs to 15 residues. Germline-derived CDR1 and CDR2 are SEHNR and FQNEAQ (reference sequence). V lost 4 bases and J lost 7; bases outside the gene matches: 11. This chain's CDR3 is CASSSLDRGSREQYF. In DNA form, the CDR3 reads TGTGCCAGCAGCTCCCTAGACAGGGGGAGTCGAGAGCAGTACTTC.

The chain carries TRBV7-8 and TRBJ2-3; perhaps TRBD2 as D (6 bases). The V end lost 5 bases, the J end lost 2 bases, and 8 bases lay between the germline ends. CDR1 is SGHVS and CDR2 is FQNEAQ in the germline V gene. This CDR3 is 13 amino acids long. The DNA for the CDR3 is TGTGCCAGCAGCCCGGGACTCACAGATACGCAGTATTTT. It is translated as CASSPGLTDTQYF.

This chain connects TRBV6-6 to TRBJ1-1, with 8 bases fitting TRBD1. CDR3 length: 14 amino acids. J lost 4 bases, V lost 2 bases, and 3 bases had no gene match. CDR1 and CDR2 (germline): MNHNY, SVGAGI (reference sequence). The CDR3 DNA reads TGTGCCAGCAGTTACGGACAGGGTACCACTGAAGCTTTCTTT. Residues: CASSYGQGTTEAFF.

The genes are TRBV6-4 and TRBJ2-1; 10 bases match TRBD2. V trimming: 4 bases; J trimming: 6 bases; junction bases outside the gene matches: 3. CDR1 is MRHNA, CDR2 SNTAGT, per germline. The CDR3 length is 14 residues. In DNA form, the CDR3 reads TGTGCCAGCAGTGCAGCTAGCGGGAGCAATGAGCAGTTCTTC. Its translation is CASSAASGSNEQFF.

The chain links TRBV5-1 to TRBJ2-4; D remains unclear. Germline CDR1 is SGHRS and CDR2 is YFSETQ. The CDR3 is 14 residues long. The ends were cut back, 0 bases at V and 2 bases at J, with 6 bases in the middle. The CDR3 loop reads CASSLVPSKNIQYF. The CDR3 DNA reads TGCGCCAGCAGCTTGGTCCCTTCCAAAAACATTCAGTACTTC.

The chain combines TRBV7-2 with TRBJ2-1, with 8 bases aligning to TRBD2. CDR1 is SGHTA and CDR2 is FQGNSA in the germline V gene. The CDR3 loop spans 19 amino acids. J was trimmed by 8 bases and V by 5 bases; bases with no gene match: 23. The CDR3 DNA sequence: TGTGCCAGCAGCCCCGGGGGCGGGACTAGGGCCCCCCCGCGCGATGAGCAGTTCTTC. Translating it yields CASSPGGGTRAPPRDEQFF.

The chain joins TRBV7-9 to TRBJ2-5; TRBD2 matches at 13 bases. The V gene end was trimmed by 4 bases and the J gene end by 3 bases; junction bases not matched to a gene: 5. The CDR3 contains 16 residues. Germline assignment: CDR1 SEHNR and CDR2 FQNEAQ (reference sequence). This chain's CDR3 is CASSSQGLAGKETQYF. The DNA of the CDR3 is TGTGCCAGCAGCTCCCAGGGACTAGCGGGAAAAGAGACCCAGTACTTC.

The rearrangement joins TRBV7-9 to TRBJ1-4; 11 bases agree with TRBD1. In germline, CDR1 is SEHNR, CDR2 FQNEAQ (reference sequence). CDR3 length equals 17 residues. V gave up 4 bases and J gave up 4 bases; unmatched junction bases: 8. The CDR3 region is CASSSWTGGMGNEKLFF. CDR3 bases: TGTGCCAGCAGCTCGTGGACAGGGGGCATGGGTAATGAAAAACTGTTTTTT.